The clone carrying this T cell receptor beta chain was detected a few times. The data stem from a study of patients and donors after allogeneic stem cell transplantation. The CDR3 contains 11 residues. The germline gives CDR1 ENHRY, CDR2 SYGVKD. The V and J ends lost 2 bases and 7 bases respectively, with 5 bases between them. TCRdb analysed the RT-PCR reads with MiXCR anew, one entry per CDR3 protein. The data show 200,000 to 250,000 distinct CDR3 sequences, 13% to 15% seen once. The sequenced material came from blood, either unsorted or a sorted T cell fraction (not recorded which). The source of this sequence is a human donor who was either an allogeneic HSCT recipient or a stem cell or donor lymphocyte infusion donor (not recorded which). It is not recorded whose cells these are; they may come from a transplant donor. The chain recombines TRBV10-3 with TRBJ2-5, with D hard to call. Here the CDR3 DNA reads TGTGCCATCAGTGAGCATCGGACCCAGTACTTC. This codes for CAISEHRTQYF.